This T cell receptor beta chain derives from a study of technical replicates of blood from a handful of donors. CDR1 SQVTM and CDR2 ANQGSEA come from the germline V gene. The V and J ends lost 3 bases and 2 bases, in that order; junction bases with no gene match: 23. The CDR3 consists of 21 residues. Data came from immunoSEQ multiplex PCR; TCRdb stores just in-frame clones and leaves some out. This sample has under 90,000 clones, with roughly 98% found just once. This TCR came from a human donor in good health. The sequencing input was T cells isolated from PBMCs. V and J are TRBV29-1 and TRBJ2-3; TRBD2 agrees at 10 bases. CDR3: CSVDLAGESDFGWGNTDTQYF. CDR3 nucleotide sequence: TGCAGCGTTGACCTAGCGGGAGAGTCTGATTTCGGGTGGGGGAACACAGATACGCAGTATTTT.